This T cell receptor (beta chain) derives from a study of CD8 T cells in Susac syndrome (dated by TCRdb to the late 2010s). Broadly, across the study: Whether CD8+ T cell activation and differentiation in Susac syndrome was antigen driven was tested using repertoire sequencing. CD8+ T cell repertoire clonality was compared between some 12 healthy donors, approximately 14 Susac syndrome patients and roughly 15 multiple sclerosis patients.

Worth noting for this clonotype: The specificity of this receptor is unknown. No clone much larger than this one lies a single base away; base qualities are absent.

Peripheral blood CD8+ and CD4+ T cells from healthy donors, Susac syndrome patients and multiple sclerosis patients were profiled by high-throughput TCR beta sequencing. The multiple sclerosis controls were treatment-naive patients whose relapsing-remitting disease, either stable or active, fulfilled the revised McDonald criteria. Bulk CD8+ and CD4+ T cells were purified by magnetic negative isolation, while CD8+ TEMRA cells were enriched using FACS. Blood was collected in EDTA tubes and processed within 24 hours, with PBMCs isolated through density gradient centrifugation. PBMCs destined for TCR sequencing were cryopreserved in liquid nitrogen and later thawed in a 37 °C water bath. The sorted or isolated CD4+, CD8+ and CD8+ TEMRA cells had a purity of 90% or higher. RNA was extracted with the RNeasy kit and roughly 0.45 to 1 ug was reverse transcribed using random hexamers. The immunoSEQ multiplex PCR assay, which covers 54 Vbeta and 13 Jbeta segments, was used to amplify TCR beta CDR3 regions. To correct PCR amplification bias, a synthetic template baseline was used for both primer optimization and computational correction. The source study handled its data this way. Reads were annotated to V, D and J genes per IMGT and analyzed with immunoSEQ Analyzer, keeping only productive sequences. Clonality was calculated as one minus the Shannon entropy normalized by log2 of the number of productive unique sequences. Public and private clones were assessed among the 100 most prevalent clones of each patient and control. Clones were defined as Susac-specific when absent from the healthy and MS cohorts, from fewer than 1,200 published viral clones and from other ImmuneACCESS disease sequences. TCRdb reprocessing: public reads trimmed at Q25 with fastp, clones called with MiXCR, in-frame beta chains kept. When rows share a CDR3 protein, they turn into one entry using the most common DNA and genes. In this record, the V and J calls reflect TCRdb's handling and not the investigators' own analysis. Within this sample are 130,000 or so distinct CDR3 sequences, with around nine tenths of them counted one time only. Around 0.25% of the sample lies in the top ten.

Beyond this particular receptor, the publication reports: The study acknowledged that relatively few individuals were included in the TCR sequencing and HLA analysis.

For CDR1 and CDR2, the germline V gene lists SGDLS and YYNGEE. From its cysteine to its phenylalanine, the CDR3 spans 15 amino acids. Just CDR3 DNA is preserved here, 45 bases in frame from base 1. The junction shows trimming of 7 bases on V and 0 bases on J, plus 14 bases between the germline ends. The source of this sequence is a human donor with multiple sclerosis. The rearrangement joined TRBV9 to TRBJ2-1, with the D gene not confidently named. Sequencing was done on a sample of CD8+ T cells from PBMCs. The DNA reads TGTGCCAGCCGACCGGACCCGAGCTCCTACAATGAGCAGTTCTTC. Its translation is CASRPDPSSYNEQFF.